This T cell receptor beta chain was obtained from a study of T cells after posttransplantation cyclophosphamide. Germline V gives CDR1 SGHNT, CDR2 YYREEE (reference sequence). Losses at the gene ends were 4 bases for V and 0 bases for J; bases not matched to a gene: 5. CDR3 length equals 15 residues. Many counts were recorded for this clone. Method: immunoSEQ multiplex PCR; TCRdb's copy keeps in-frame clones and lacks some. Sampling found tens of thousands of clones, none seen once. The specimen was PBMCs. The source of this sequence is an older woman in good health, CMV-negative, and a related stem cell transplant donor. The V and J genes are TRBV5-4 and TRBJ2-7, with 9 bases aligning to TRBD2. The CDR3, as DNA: TGTGCCAGCAGCACGACTAGCGGAAGCTCCTACGAGCAGTACGTC. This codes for CASSTTSGSSYEQYV.